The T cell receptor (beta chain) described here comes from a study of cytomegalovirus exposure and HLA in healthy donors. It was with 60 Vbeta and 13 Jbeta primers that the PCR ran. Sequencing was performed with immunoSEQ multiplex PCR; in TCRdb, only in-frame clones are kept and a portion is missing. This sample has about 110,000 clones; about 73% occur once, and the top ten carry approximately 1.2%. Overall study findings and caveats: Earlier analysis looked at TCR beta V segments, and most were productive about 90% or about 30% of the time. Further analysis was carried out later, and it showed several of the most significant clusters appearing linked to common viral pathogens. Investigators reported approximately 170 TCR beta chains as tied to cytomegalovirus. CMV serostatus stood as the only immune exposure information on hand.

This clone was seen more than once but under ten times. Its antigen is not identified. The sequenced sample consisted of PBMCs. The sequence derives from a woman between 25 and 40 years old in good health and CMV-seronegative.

The DNA of the CDR3 is TGCGCCAGCAGCCGGTGGGGCACCCCAGATCATGAAAAACTGTTTTTT. This gives the protein CASSRWGTPDHEKLFF. The chain recombines TRBV4-3 with TRBJ1-4; a possible D gene is TRBD1 (5 bases). Per the germline V gene, CDR1 is LGHNA and CDR2 is YSLEER. With 4 bases removed from V and 6 bases from J, the gap between germline ends came to 18 bases. The CDR3 totals 16 residues.